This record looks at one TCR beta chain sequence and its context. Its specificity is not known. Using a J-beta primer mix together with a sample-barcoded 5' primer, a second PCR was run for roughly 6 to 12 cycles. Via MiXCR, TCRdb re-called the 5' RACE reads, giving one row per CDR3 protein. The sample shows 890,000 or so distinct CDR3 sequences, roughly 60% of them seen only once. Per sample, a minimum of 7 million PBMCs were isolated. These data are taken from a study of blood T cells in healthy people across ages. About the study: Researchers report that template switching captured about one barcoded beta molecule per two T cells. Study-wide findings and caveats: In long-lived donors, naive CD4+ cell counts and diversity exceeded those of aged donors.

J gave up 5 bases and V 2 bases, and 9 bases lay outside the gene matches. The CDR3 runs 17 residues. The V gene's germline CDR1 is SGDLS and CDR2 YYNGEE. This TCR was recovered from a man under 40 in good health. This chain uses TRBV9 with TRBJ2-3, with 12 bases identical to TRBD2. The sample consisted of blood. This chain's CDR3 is CASSVEGASGGEDTQYF. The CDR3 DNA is TGTGCCAGCAGCGTGGAGGGGGCTAGCGGGGGGGAAGATACGCAGTATTTT.